This TCR beta chain was recovered during a study of blood T cells in healthy people across ages. Study-wide findings and caveats: While age rose, TCR beta diversity per million T cells dropped in a roughly linear way.

The CDR3 covers 12 residues. Per germline, CDR1 MNHEY and CDR2 SVGEGT. V lost 11 bases to trimming and J lost 0 bases, with 8 bases between them. A word on this clonotype: Its antigen is currently unknown.

It was with a sample-barcoded 5' primer and a J-beta primer mix that a second PCR of about 6 to 12 cycles was run. TCRdb processed the 5' RACE reads anew with MiXCR; each CDR3 protein has one entry. The data show 1.4 million to 1.5 million distinct CDR3 sequences, with approximately 42% seen just once and under 8% held by the top ten. J is TRBJ1-5 and V is TRBV6-2 or TRBV6-3; no definite D call. The sample was blood. The sequence was collected from a woman between 18 and 29 years old in good health. This CDR3 is CACGISNQPQHF. CDR3 coding DNA: TGTGCCTGCGGTATTAGCAATCAGCCCCAGCATTTT.